This T cell receptor beta chain was sequenced in a study of blood T cell repertoires in COVID-19. Study context: T cells, B-cell-depleted T cells, or PBMCs supplied cDNA or gDNA.

Original methodology: Reference gene primer amplification yielded estimated nucleated cell counts. The data were produced by immunoSEQ multiplex PCR, yet TCRdb's version contains in-frame clones alone and is incomplete. That table is the source of V, J and clone size, and D and trimming were worked out from the DNA. The sample records about 180,000 clones, roughly nine tenths being singletons. Trimming took off 1 base at V and 6 bases at J, with 7 bases between the two ends. Per germline, CDR1 MGHRA and CDR2 YSYEKL. This CDR3 is 13 amino acids long. This TCR was sampled from a woman aged 25 to 45 with active or convalescent COVID-19. The sequencing sample was made of peripheral blood. The V gene is TRBV4-1, the J gene TRBJ2-1; D remains ambiguous. CDR3 sequence (DNA): TGCGCCAGCAGCCAAGCCACTTCCAATGAGCAGTTCTTC. This codes for CASSQATSNEQFF.